This TCR beta chain was identified in a study of cytomegalovirus exposure and HLA in healthy donors. Study observations and caveats: Rare sequences made up most TCRs, while some public TCRs were found in many donors. The study designated some 180 TCR beta chains cytomegalovirus-associated.

Assay used: immunoSEQ multiplex PCR; TCRdb lists only in-frame clones, some missing. This table has approximately 90,000 clones, around 96% appearing once. On this clone: Its specificity is unknown.

With 7 bases removed from V and 0 bases from J, the gap between germline ends came to 13 bases. CDR3 size: 15 residues. Germline V CDR1 and CDR2: MNHEY, SVGAGI. The sequence derives from a man aged 18-30 years in good health and CMV-seronegative. J is TRBJ2-1 and V is TRBV6-5, with D possibly TRBD2 on 5 matching bases. The sample consisted of PBMCs. The CDR3 here is CASTPSGSSYNEQFF. CDR3 DNA sequence: TGTGCCAGCACCCCCTCGGGAAGCTCCTACAATGAGCAGTTCTTC.